One and the same sample provided the 5 T cell receptor beta chains below, sequenced in a study of blood T cell repertoires in COVID-19. Libraries were prepared by immunoSEQ multiplex PCR; TCRdb keeps only in-frame clonotypes and omits some of them. The profile covers around 14,000 clones, with about nine tenths appearing a single time and around 8.1% taken by the ten largest. Sequenced sample: peripheral blood. Every receptor here comes from a human donor in a cohort sampled during active COVID-19.

This clone has just one count. The chain has TRBV2 and TRBJ2-1; D may be TRBD2 (5 bases). Trimming pared 2 bases from V and 7 bases from J, leaving 12 bases between. Germline V CDR1 and CDR2: SNHLY, FYNNEI. The CDR3 has 14 residues. Written as DNA, the CDR3 is TGTGCCAGCAGTGAAAGGAGGACGAATAATGAGCAGTTCTTC. It yields the protein CASSERRTNNEQFF.

This clone was recorded once. CDR3: CASRPGTGGADGYTF. The DNA for the CDR3 is TGTGCCAGCAGACCCGGGACAGGGGGCGCCGATGGCTACACCTTC. The rearrangement joins TRBV6-5 to TRBJ1-2; 12 nucleotides agree with TRBD1. The CDR3 runs to 15 residues. Per germline, CDR1 MNHEY and CDR2 SVGAGI. The trim removed 6 bases at V and 6 bases at J, leaving 8 bases unmatched.

The V gene is TRBV5-8, the J gene TRBJ2-5; TRBD2 matches 11 bases. The CDR3 runs 16 residues. The junction had 6 bases not matched to a gene; V was cut back by 0 bases and J by 5 bases. Germline values: CDR1 SGHTS, CDR2 YDEGEE. In nucleotides, the CDR3 is TGTGCCAGCAGCTTGGCCGGGCTAGCGGGGGGCGAGACCCAGTACTTC. Protein: CASSLAGLAGGETQYF.

The chain links TRBV24-1 to TRBJ2-1, with D perhaps TRBD2 (6 bases). The CDR3 is 15 residues long. Germline loops: CDR1 KGHDR, CDR2 SFDVKD. V dropped 0 bases and J dropped 9 bases, with 14 bases sitting between them. CDR3 nucleotides: TGTGCCACCAGTGATTTGACGGGAGCTGGTGGTGAGCAGTTCTTC. It encodes CATSDLTGAGGEQFF.

The chain uses TRBV7-6 and TRBJ1-5, with 7 bases that match TRBD1. Germline loops: CDR1 SGHVS, CDR2 FNYEAQ. V was clipped by 5 bases and J by 0 bases; unmatched bases: 4. CDR3 length: 15 amino acids. The CDR3 nucleotides read TGTGCCAGCAGCCAGGGGGGTGGTAGCAATCAGCCCCAGCATTTT. Translated, it gives CASSQGGGSNQPQHF.